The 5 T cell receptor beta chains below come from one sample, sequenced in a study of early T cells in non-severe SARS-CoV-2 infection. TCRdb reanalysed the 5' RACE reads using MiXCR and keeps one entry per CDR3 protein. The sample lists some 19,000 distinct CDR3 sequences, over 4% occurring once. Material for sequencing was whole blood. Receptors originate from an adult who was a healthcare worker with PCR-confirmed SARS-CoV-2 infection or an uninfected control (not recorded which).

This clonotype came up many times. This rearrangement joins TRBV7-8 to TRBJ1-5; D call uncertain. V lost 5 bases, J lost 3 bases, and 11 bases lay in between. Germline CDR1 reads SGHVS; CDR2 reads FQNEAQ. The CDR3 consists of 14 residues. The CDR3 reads CASSPFNLNQPQHF. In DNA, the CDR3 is TGTGCCAGCAGCCCGTTTAACCTCAATCAGCCCCAGCATTTT.

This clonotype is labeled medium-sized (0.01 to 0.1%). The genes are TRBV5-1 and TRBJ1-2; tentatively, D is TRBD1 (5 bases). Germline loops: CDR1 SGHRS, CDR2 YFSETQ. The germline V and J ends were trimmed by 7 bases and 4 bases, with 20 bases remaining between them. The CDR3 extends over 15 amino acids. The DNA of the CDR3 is TGCGCCAGCCGCGCAATTGGGGACCGCAGCTATGGCTACACCTTC. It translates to CASRAIGDRSYGYTF.

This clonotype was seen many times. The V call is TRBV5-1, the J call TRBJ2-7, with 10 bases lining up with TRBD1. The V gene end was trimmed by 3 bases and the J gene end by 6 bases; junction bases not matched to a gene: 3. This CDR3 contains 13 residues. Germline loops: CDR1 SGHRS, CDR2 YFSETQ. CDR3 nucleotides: TGCGCCAGCAGCTGGGGACAGGGGTTCGAGCAGTACTTC. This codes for CASSWGQGFEQYF.

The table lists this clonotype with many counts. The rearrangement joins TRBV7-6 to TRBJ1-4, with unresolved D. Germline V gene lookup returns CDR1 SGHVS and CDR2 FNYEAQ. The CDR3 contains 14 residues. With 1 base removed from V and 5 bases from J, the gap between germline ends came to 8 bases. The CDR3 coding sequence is TGTGCCAGCAGCTTAGACACTCTGAATGAAAAACTGTTTTTT. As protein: CASSLDTLNEKLFF.

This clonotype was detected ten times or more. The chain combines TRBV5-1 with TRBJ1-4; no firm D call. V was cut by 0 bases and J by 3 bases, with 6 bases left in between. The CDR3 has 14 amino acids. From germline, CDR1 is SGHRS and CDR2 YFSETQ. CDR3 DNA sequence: TGCGCCAGCAGCTTGGATATTCCTAATGAAAAACTGTTTTTT. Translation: CASSLDIPNEKLFF.